This T cell receptor (beta chain) was recovered during a study of radiation and T cells in renal cell carcinoma. The study's findings and limits: Tumor samples were small regions of approximately 0.93 g. Top 100 clonotypes averaged around 54% in irradiated versus about 43% in nephrectomy-only tumors. No pretreatment tumor biopsies were available for baseline clonotypes.

The treatment: 15 Gy SBRT to primary tumor, nephrectomy 4 weeks later. V was pared by 1 base and J by 5 bases, with 14 bases between. The CDR3 has 14 amino acids. CDR1 is GTSNPN and CDR2 is SVGIG in the germline V gene (reference sequence). The repertoire was sequenced with immunoSEQ multiplex PCR; TCRdb's copy has only in-frame clones and lacks some. The table lists about 15,000 clones, around three fifths of them singletons. The sample holds a few counts of this clone. Its antigen is currently unknown. The source is a woman aged 70-85 years with renal cell carcinoma. The V call is TRBV30, the J call TRBJ1-1; a weak D match, TRBD1 (5 bases). Sequences were derived from tumor tissue, sampled from a patient whose treatment included radiotherapy and nephrectomy. This CDR3 reads CAWSANGRGTEAFF. CDR3 DNA sequence: TGTGCCTGGAGTGCCAATGGGCGGGGGACTGAAGCTTTCTTT.